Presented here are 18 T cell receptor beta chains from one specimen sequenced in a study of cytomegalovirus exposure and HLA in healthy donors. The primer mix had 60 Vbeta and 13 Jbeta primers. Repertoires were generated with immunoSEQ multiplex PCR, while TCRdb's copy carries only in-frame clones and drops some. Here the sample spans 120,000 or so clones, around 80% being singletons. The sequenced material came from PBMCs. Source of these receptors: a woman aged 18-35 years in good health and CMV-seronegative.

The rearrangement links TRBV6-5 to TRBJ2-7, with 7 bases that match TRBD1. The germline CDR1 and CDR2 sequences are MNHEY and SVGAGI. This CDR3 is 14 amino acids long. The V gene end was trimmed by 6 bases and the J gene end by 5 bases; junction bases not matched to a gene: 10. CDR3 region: CASSPRQGRNEQYF. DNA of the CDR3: TGTGCCAGCAGCCCTCGACAGGGTCGCAACGAGCAGTACTTC.

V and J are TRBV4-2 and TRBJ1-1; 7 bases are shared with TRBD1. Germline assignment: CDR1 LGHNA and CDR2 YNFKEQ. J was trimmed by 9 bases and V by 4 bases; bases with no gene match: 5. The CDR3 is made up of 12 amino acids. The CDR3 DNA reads TGTGCCAGCAGCCTTGCAGGGGGTAAAGCTTTCTTT. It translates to CASSLAGGKAFF.

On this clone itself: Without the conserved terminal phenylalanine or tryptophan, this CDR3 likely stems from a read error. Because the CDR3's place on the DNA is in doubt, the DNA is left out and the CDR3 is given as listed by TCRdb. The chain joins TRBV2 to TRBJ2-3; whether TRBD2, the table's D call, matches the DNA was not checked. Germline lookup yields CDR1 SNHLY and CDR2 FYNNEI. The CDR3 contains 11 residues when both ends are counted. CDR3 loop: CASSAASRLKL.

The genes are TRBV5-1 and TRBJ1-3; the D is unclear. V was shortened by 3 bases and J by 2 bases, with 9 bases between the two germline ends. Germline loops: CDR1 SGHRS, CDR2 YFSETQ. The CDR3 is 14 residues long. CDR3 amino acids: CASSSGSPGNTIYF. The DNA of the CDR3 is TGCGCCAGCAGCTCCGGGTCCCCTGGAAACACCATATATTTT.

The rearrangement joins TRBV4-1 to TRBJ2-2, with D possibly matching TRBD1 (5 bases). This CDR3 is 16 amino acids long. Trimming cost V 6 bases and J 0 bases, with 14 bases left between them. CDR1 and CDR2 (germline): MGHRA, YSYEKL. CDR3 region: CASRDYIQANTGELFF. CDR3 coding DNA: TGCGCCAGCAGGGATTATATACAGGCGAACACCGGGGAGCTGTTTTTT.

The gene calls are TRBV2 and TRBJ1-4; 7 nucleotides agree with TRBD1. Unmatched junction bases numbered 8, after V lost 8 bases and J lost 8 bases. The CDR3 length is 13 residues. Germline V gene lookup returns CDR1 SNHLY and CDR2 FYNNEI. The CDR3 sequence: CASRDRTLEKLFF. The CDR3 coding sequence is TGTGCCAGCCGGGACAGAACACTCGAAAAACTGTTTTTT.

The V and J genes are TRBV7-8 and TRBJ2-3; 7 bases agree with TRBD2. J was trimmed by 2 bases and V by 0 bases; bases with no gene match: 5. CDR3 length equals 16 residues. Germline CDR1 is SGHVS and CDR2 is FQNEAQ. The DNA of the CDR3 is TGTGCCAGCAGCTTAGCGGGAGGGCCCGTCACAGATACGCAGTATTTT. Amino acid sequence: CASSLAGGPVTDTQYF.

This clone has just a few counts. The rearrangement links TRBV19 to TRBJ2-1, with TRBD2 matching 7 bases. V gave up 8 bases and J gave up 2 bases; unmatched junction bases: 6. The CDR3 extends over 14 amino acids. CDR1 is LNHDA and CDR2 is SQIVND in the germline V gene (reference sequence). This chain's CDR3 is CASLPSGAYNEQFF. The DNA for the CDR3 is TGTGCCAGTCTCCCGAGCGGGGCCTACAATGAGCAGTTCTTC.

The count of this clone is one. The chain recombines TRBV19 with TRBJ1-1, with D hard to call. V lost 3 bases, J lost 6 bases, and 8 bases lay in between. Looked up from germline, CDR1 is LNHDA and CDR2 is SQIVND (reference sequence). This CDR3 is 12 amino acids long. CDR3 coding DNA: TGTGCCAGTAGTATCGGTAGAGCTGAAGCTTTCTTT. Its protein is CASSIGRAEAFF.

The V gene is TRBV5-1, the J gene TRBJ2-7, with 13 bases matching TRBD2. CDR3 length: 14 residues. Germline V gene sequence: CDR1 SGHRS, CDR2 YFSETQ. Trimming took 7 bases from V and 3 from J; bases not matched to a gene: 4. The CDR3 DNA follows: TGCGCCAGCGGGACTAGCGGGGTGGGCTACGAGCAGTACTTC. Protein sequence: CASGTSGVGYEQYF.

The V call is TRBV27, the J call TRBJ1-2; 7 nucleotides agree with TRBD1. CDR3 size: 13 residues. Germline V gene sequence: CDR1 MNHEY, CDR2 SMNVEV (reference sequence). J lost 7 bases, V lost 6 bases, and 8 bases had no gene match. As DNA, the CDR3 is TGTGCCAGCAGCCGGGACAGACAACGTGGCTACACCTTC. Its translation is CASSRDRQRGYTF.

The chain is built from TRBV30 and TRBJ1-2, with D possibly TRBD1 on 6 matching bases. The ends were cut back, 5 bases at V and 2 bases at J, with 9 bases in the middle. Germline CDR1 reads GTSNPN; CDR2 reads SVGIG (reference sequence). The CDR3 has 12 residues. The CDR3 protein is CAWDRWNYGYTF. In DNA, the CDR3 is TGTGCCTGGGACAGGTGGAACTATGGCTACACCTTC.

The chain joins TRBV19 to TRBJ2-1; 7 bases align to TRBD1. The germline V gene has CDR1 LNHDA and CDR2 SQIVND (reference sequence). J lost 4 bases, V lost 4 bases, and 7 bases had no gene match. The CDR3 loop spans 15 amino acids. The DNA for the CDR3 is TGTGCCAGTAGTAGAGGGACAGCGTTGTACAATGAGCAGTTCTTC. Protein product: CASSRGTALYNEQFF.

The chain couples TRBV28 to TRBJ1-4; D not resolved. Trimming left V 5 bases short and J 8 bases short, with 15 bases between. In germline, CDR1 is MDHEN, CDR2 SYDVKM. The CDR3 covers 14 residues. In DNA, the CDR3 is TGTGCCAGCAGTATTACAATGACGAGGGAAAAACTGTTTTTT. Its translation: CASSITMTREKLFF.

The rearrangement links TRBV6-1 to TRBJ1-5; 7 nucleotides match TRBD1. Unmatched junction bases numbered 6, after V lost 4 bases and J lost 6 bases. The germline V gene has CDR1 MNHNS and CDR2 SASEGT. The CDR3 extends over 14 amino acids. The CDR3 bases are TGTGCCAGCAGTGGTACAGGGGATCTTCAGCCCCAGCATTTT. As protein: CASSGTGDLQPQHF.

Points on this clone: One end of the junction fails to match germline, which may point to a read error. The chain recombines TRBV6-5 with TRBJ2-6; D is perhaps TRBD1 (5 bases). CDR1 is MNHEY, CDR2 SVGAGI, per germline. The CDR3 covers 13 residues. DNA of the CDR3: TGTGCCAGCACCCCCGCTGGGGCCAACGGCCTGACTTTC. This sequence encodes CASTPAGANGLTF.

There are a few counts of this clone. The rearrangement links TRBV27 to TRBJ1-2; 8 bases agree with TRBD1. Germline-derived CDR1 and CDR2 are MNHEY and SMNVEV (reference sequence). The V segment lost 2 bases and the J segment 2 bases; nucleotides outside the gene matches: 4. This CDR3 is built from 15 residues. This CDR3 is CASSLTGTGNYGYTF. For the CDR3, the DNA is TGTGCCAGCAGTTTAACAGGGACAGGAAACTATGGCTACACCTTC.

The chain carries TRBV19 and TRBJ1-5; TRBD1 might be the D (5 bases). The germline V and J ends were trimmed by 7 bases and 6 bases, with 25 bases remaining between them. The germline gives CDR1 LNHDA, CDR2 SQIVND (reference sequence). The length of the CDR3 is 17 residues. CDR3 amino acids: CASTLRGGLSGGQPQHF. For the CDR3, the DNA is TGTGCCAGTACCCTTCGGGGGGGACTTTCTGGAGGTCAGCCCCAGCATTTT.